A single sample is the source of the 4 T cell receptor beta chains below, sequenced in a study of T cells in Graves' hyperthyroidism and ophthalmopathy. Researchers took RNA transcripts and amplified the TCR beta CDR3 regions from them. TCR CDR3 underwent first-round RT-PCR with the HTBI primer set. TCRdb fed the multiplex PCR reads into MiXCR, producing one record per CDR3 protein. The repertoire holds 700,000 to 850,000 distinct CDR3 sequences, with 35% as singletons. The sample consisted of blood. These receptors were collected from a woman aged 40-49 years with Graves' hyperthyroidism.

This clonotype was counted many times. The rearrangement uses TRBV5-4 and TRBJ1-2, with D perhaps TRBD1 (5 bases). Per the germline V gene, CDR1 is SGHNT and CDR2 is YYREEE (reference sequence). This CDR3 is 13 amino acids long. The ends were cut back, 0 bases at V and 4 bases at J, with 7 bases in the middle. The CDR3 region is CASSLAGSYGYTF. CDR3 in DNA: TGTGCCAGCAGCTTGGCAGGGAGCTATGGCTACACCTTC.

J is TRBJ2-2 and V is TRBV10-3, with 8 bases aligning to TRBD1. This CDR3 is 15 amino acids long. CDR1 is ENHRY and CDR2 is SYGVKD in the germline V gene. V trimming: 1 base; J trimming: 7 bases; junction bases outside the gene matches: 5. The CDR3 region has the DNA TGTGCCATCAGTGAGTGGGAGGACAGGGACGGGGAGCTGTTTTTT. Translation: CAISEWEDRDGELFF.

With regard to this clonotype: An end of the junction does not agree with germline; a read error may underlie this. The chain employs TRBV7-9 and TRBJ1-5; 7 bases align to TRBD1. The CDR3 is made up of 13 amino acids. Germline assignment: CDR1 SEHNR and CDR2 FQNEAQ (reference sequence). The CDR3 DNA follows: TGTGCCAGCAGTACAGGGGTCTTCCAGCCCCGGCATTTT. Translated, it gives CASSTGVFQPRHF.

The chain uses TRBV28 and TRBJ1-1; D is unclear. This CDR3 region has 13 residues. Trimming took off 7 bases at V and 0 bases at J, with 9 bases between the two ends. The germline V gene encodes CDR1 MDHEN and CDR2 SYDVKM. The CDR3 here is CASIEALNTEAFF. CDR3 nucleotide sequence: TGTGCCAGCATTGAGGCGTTGAACACTGAAGCTTTCTTT.